This TCR beta chain came from a study of blood T cell repertoires in COVID-19. TCRdb keeps only in-frame clones here, not all; method: immunoSEQ multiplex PCR. The table shows some 220,000 clones, with 70% to 90% occurring only once. From germline, CDR1 is SNHLY and CDR2 FYNNEI. The CDR3 is made up of 15 amino acids. V shed 6 bases and J shed 11 bases, with 23 bases lying between them. What was sequenced was PBMCs or T cells enriched from blood (not recorded which). This sequence was found in a woman aged 40 to 49 with acute COVID-19. The rearrangement uses TRBV2 and TRBJ1-5; D may be TRBD1 (6 bases). In nucleotides, the CDR3 is TGTGCCAGCAGCCGATCCCACGACAGGACCCGGGCCCAGCATTTT. Translating gives CASSRSHDRTRAQHF.